The entry below describes one T cell receptor beta chain. The antigen is not known. This entry belongs to a study of Ad26.COV2.S vaccination and SARS-CoV-2 variants. Study-level background: The Ad26.COV2.S arm of the COV1001 trial was where the donor was placed. Whole-study results and caveats: Breadth of non-spike TCRs did not differ between vaccinees and placebo recipients. The analyses of TCR breadth and depth may have understated the size of total T cell responses.

Treatment specified: 15 to 20 received Ad26.COV2.S at low or high dose, single or two shots; about 5 received placebo; per-sample allocation not given. On day 63 after the first injection, vaccine and placebo recipients gave samples. The individual, an adult aged 18-55 years, was a donor in Boston. The CDR3 contains 13 residues. The V end lost 2 bases, the J end lost 5 bases, and 9 bases lay between the germline ends. Per the germline V gene, CDR1 is SGHVS and CDR2 is FQNEAQ. Libraries were prepared by immunoSEQ multiplex PCR; TCRdb keeps only in-frame clonotypes and omits some of them. The data show 350,000 to 600,000 clones, nearly 90% seen once.

This TCR came from a person between 18 and 65 years old who received the Ad26.COV2.S COVID-19 vaccine or a placebo. The sample here was peripheral blood, taken in a trial of Ad26.COV2.S vaccine versus placebo. The chain couples TRBV7-8 to TRBJ2-5; no definite D call. The DNA for the CDR3 is TGTGCCAGCAGCTTATCTTCCTGGGAGACCCAGTACTTC. Amino acid sequence: CASSLSSWETQYF.